This T cell receptor beta chain is drawn from a study of blood T cell repertoires in COVID-19. Study context: Italy, Spain and the United States were the sources of the convalescent and acute COVID-19 samples.

Germline V gene sequence: CDR1 SGHVS, CDR2 FQNEAQ. The CDR3 runs 17 residues. Trimming removed 5 bases from V and 1 base from J; junction bases left unmatched: 9. Produced via immunoSEQ multiplex PCR; TCRdb's table is partial and in-frame only. The sample lists 100,000 to 150,000 clones, roughly 83% occurring once. The TCR was taken from a woman in her forties or fifties with acute or convalescent COVID-19. The source material was peripheral blood. This chain links TRBV7-8 with TRBJ2-1, with 9 bases aligning to TRBD2. Written as DNA, the CDR3 is TGTGCCAGCAGCCAAGAGGGGGCGGGGGGGTCCTACAATGAGCAGTTCTTC. It specifies CASSQEGAGGSYNEQFF.